The clone carrying this T cell receptor beta chain was observed many times. Its antigen remains unidentified. This record belongs to a study of beta chain features in type 1 diabetes. Study results and limitations: People with Type 1 diabetes carried modestly yet significantly shorter TCRB CDR3s in all four CD4+ subsets.

Isolated RNA was reverse transcribed in full, so expressed TCRB transcripts were sequenced. Data came from immunoSEQ multiplex PCR; TCRdb stores just in-frame clones and leaves some out. The sample yields under 800,000 clones, about a sixth seen once. The V and J ends lost 4 bases and 0 bases respectively, with 7 bases between them. Germline V gene data show CDR1 as SEHNR and CDR2 as FQNEAQ (reference sequence). This CDR3 contains 15 residues. The chain couples TRBV7-9 to TRBJ2-6; no clear D gene. The clonotype was recovered from a man between 18 and 35 years old in good health. The sample was naive CD4+ T cells from blood. The CDR3 DNA follows: TGTGCCAGCAGCTCTGACACCTCTGGGGCCAACGTCCTGACTTTC. This sequence encodes CASSSDTSGANVLTF.